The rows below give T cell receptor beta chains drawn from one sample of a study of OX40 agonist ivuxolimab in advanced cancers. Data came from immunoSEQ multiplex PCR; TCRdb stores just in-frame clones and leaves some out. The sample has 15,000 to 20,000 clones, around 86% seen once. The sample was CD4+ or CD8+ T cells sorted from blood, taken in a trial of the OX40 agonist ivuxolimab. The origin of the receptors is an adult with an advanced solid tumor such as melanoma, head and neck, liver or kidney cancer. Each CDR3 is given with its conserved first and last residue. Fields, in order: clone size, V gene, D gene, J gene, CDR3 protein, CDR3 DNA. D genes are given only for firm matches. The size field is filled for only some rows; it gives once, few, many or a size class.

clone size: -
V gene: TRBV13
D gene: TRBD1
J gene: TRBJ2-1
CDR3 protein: CASSPIAGGFYNEQFF
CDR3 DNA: TGTGCCAGCAGTCCGATCGCAGGGGGCTTCTACAATGAGCAGTTCTTC

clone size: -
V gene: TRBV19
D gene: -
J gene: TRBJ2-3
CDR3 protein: CASSIGTDPPDTQYF
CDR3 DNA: TGTGCCAGTAGTATAGGGACGGACCCCCCAGATACGCAGTATTTT

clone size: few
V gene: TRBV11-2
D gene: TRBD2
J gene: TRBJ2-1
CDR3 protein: CASSFGRGYNEQFF
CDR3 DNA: TGTGCCAGCAGCTTCGGGAGGGGGTACAATGAGCAGTTCTTC

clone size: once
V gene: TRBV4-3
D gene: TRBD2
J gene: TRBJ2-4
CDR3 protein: CASSQEGRADIQYF
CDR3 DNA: TGCGCCAGCAGCCAAGAAGGGAGGGCCGACATTCAGTACTTC

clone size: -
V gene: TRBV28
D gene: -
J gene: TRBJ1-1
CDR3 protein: CASSFSAEAFF
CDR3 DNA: TGTGCCAGCAGTTTCTCGGCTGAAGCTTTCTTT

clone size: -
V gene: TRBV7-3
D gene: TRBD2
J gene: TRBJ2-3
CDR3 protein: CASSKLGTSGSTDTQYF
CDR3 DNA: TGTGCCAGCAGCAAACTAGGGACTAGCGGGAGTACAGATACGCAGTATTTT

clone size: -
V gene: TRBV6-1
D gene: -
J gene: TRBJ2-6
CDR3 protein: CASSEKGGDIRSGANVLTF
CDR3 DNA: TGTGCCAGCAGTGAGAAAGGCGGTGACATTCGCTCTGGGGCCAACGTCCTGACTTTC

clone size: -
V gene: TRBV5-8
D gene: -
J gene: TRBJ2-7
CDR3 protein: CASSLEPLLTYEQYF
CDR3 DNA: TGTGCCAGCAGCTTGGAACCGCTCTTAACCTACGAGCAGTACTTC

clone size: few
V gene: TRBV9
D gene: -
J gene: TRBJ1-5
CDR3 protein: CASSPEGSNQPQHF
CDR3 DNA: TGTGCCAGCAGCCCGGAGGGCAGCAATCAGCCCCAGCATTTT

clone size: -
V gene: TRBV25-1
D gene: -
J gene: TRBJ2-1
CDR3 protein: CASSNRDNYNEQFF
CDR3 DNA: TGTGCCAGCAGTAACCGGGACAACTACAATGAGCAGTTCTTC

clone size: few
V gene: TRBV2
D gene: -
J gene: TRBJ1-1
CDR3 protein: CASSTTRVNTEAFF
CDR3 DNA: TGTGCCAGCAGTACTACCAGGGTGAACACTGAAGCTTTCTTT

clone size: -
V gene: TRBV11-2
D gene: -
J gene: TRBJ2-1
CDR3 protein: CASSLERYEQFF
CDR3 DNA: TGTGCCAGCAGCTTAGAACGGTATGAGCAGTTCTTC

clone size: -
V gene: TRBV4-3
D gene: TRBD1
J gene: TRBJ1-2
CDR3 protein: CASSQGTGDYGYTF
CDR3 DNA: TGCGCCAGCAGCCAAGGGACAGGGGATTATGGCTACACCTTC

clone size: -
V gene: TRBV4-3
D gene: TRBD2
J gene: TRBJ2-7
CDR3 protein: CASSQEREGPEQYF
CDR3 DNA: TGCGCCAGCAGCCAAGAACGGGAGGGCCCCGAGCAGTACTTC

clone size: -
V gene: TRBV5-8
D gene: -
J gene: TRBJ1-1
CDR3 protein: CASSLSSLGTTEAFF
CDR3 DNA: TGTGCCAGCAGCTTGTCCTCTCTTGGGACCACTGAAGCTTTCTTT

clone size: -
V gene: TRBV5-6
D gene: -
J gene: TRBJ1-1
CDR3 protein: CASSWRGRGADTEAFF
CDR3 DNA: TGTGCCAGCAGCTGGAGGGGCAGGGGAGCTGACACTGAAGCTTTCTTT